This is a list of T cell receptor beta chains from one sample in a study of T cells after yellow fever vaccination. TCRdb re-called the 5' RACE reads with MiXCR, one entry per CDR3 protein. The repertoire has 150,000 to 200,000 distinct CDR3 sequences, approximately 6% of them found once; the top ten carry 2.9%. The sample in question was CD4+ T cells sorted from PBMCs, obtained on the day of the first yellow fever vaccination. Every receptor here comes from a man younger than 30 who received the YFV17D yellow fever vaccine. The conserved cysteine and the conserved F or W are not part of the CDR3 here.

TRBV6-2/TRBV6-3	ASREHGMGAQY
TRBV20-1	SARDLAENEAF
TRBV12-3/TRBV12-4	ASIREYEDTQY
TRBV5-6	ASSFAGSRETQY
TRBV7-9	ASSVRTGTEAF
TRBV20-1	SANLEYQETQY
TRBV12-3/TRBV12-4	ASSPLIRYDTEAF
TRBV11-2	ASSKDRGSTDTQY
TRBV5-4	ASSPPDSPPSTDTQY
TRBV5-5	ASSPRTGRTEAF
TRBV18	ASSPQGLDTQY
TRBV7-2	ASSLNLGGELF
TRBV7-2	ASVQGRTDTQY
TRBV20-1	SAPTRSGANVLT
TRBV21-1	ASSKVWAGLRPHHQPQH
TRBV7-9	ASSSDFGADAF
TRBV20-1	SATPPGTDTQY
TRBV20-1	SAGKQGAGANVLT
TRBV5-6	ASSFRQEKNIQY
TRBV5-6	ASSFEELSETQY
TRBV27	AVGPGQGTEAF
TRBV30	ACRGGELF
TRBV12-3/TRBV12-4	ASREGNTGELF
TRBV5-1	ASSMQGREETQY
TRBV27	ASSNGPTDTQY
TRBV12-3/TRBV12-4	ASSFSAANEKLF
TRBV12-3/TRBV12-4	ASSSTGGSNTIY
TRBV12-3/TRBV12-4	ASSPPLLGVYQPQH
TRBV9	ASSTTHGTEAF
TRBV5-1	ASSLAGRGGTVNTEAF
TRBV15	ATSSGGAGYNEQF
TRBV3-1	ASSQGPVMNTEAF
TRBV12-3/TRBV12-4	ASSSTGTSGEKLF
TRBV6-2/TRBV6-3	ASSYTPPTRSYEQY
TRBV5-1	ASSLAFGVNTEAF
TRBV4-1	ASSYGGRTDTQY
TRBV4-1	ASSQSSYTYNEQF
TRBV4-1	ASSQDSFPGNTIY
TRBV10-3	AISESKPGSIYGYT
TRBV29-1	SVGPERGGTDTQY
TRBV19	ARGRGGDYNEQF
TRBV5-4	ASSTVSGTYEQY
TRBV7-8	ASSEGTGPF
TRBV3-1	ASSQNTGAQPQH
TRBV21-1	ASSKALRQGVAYEQY
TRBV29-1	SVAGGLGNTEAF
TRBV6-2/TRBV6-3	ASRGRIVYEQF
TRBV7-3	ASKLADTSTDTQY